Below are 20 T cell receptor beta chains sequenced from a single sample in a study of graft-versus-host responses after intestinal transplantation. Each mixed lymphocyte reaction held roughly 200,000 CFSE-labeled responders and roughly 200,000 irradiated violet-dye-labeled stimulators. Measured with immunoSEQ multiplex PCR; TCRdb has only the in-frame clones, and not every one. The sample contains around 14,000 clones, 33% of which appear only once. This specimen consisted of alloreactive CD8+ T cells from a mixed lymphocyte reaction culture, obtained before intestinal transplant. Specified subset: CFSE-low proliferating T cells sorted from roughly six-day pre-transplant mixed lymphocyte reaction (GvH or HvG direction). The receptors stem from a human patient who received an intestinal transplant.

This sequence joins TRBV10-2 and TRBJ2-7; D perhaps matches TRBD2 (6 bases). The CDR3 is made up of 15 amino acids. V lost 1 base, J lost 2 bases, and 12 bases lay in between. Germline CDR1 is WSHSY and CDR2 is SAAADI. The CDR3, as DNA: TGCGCCAGCAGTGAGTACCCGGGGGTGGCCTACGAGCAGTACTTC. Translated: CASSEYPGVAYEQYF.

The J gene is TRBJ1-1, the V gene TRBV4-1, with a tentative D call TRBD1 (6 bases). The CDR3 runs 16 residues. The germline V and J ends were trimmed by 0 bases and 6 bases, with 17 bases remaining between them. Per the germline V gene, CDR1 is MGHRA and CDR2 is YSYEKL. The CDR3, as DNA: TGCGCCAGCAGCCAAGATTTCGGGGGGCGTTTCGCTGAAGCTTTCTTT. Translation: CASSQDFGGRFAEAFF.

The table lists this clone with a few counts. V gene TRBV7-9 combines with J gene TRBJ2-3; no clear D. Trimming took 11 bases from V and 2 from J, leaving 20 bases between them. There are 15 residues in the CDR3. The V gene's germline CDR1 is SEHNR and CDR2 FQNEAQ (reference sequence). As DNA, the CDR3 is TGTGCCCTCCAATCGGGTGCCGTCGTCACAGATACGCAGTATTTT. Protein sequence: CALQSGAVVTDTQYF.

The chain is built from TRBV7-9 and TRBJ1-2, with 9 bases aligning to TRBD1. CDR3 length: 15 amino acids. The trim removed 5 bases at V and 7 bases at J, leaving 11 bases unmatched. Germline loops: CDR1 SEHNR, CDR2 FQNEAQ (reference sequence). Here the CDR3 reads CASSAGQGQDFGYTF. The CDR3 nucleotides are TGTGCCAGCAGCGCCGGACAGGGGCAGGATTTTGGCTACACCTTC.

The chain recombines TRBV4-1 with TRBJ2-2; 7 positions agree with TRBD2. This CDR3 is 17 amino acids long. Per germline, CDR1 MGHRA and CDR2 YSYEKL. V lost 0 bases to trimming and J lost 6 bases; unmatched junction nucleotides: 10. The CDR3: CASSQDREGLVAGELFF. The CDR3, as DNA: TGCGCCAGCAGCCAAGATAGGGAGGGGTTAGTGGCCGGGGAGCTGTTTTTT.

The chain couples TRBV7-5 to TRBJ2-1; the D segment call TRBD2 is taken from the table without a DNA check. TRBV7-5 is a recognized pseudogene. The CDR3 contains 19 residues. This CDR3 reads CVRIKPGLAGGLAYNEQFF. CDR3 bases: TGTGTCAGAATCAAACCGGGACTAGCGGGGGGGCTCGCCTACAATGAGCAGTTCTTC.

Only a few counts were recorded for this clone. The chain is built from TRBV2 and TRBJ2-7; 7 nucleotides line up with TRBD2. The CDR3 contains 12 residues. V lost 10 bases and J lost 1; bases outside the gene matches: 4. CDR1 SNHLY and CDR2 FYNNEI come from the germline V gene. In DNA form, the CDR3 reads TGTGCCACAAGAGCGGGGTCCTACGAGCAGTACTTC. Translation: CATRAGSYEQYF. The full variable domain, in which reference TRBV2 and TRBJ2-7 provide the parts outside the CDR3, is EPEVTQTPSHQVTQMGQEVILRCVPISNHLYFYWYRQILGQKVEFLVSFYNNEISEKSEIFDDQFSVERPDGSNFTLKIRSTKLEDSAMYFCATRAGSYEQYFGPGTRLTVT.

This clone was recorded once. The chain employs TRBV7-6 and TRBJ2-7; TRBD1 might be the D (6 bases). V was clipped by 4 bases and J by 3 bases, with 10 bases between them. Looked up from germline, CDR1 is SGHVS and CDR2 is FNYEAQ. There are 13 residues in the CDR3. Written as DNA, the CDR3 is TGTGCCAGCAGCTCCGGGACATACTACGAGCAGTACTTC. It is translated as CASSSGTYYEQYF.

The chain joins TRBV4-1 to TRBJ1-3; 10 bases match TRBD1. Germline V gene lookup returns CDR1 MGHRA and CDR2 YSYEKL. The CDR3 is 15 residues long. The J segment lost 3 bases and the V segment lost 4 bases, leaving 3 bases of the junction unmatched. The CDR3 sequence is CASSLDRGHGNTIYF. In DNA form, the CDR3 reads TGCGCCAGCAGCCTCGACAGGGGGCATGGAAACACCATATATTTT.

On this clone: A read error may produce the germline difference seen at one junction end. The same CDR3 can be traced to other DNA sequences in this sample. This chain links TRBV19 with TRBJ1-5; D uncertain. Looked up from germline, CDR1 is LNHDA and CDR2 is SQIVND (reference sequence). The CDR3 covers 15 residues. CDR3 in DNA: TGTGCCAGTAGTCCGGGGAGGGTAGGCAACCAGCCCCAGCATTTT. It specifies CASSPGRVGNQPQHF.

This clone was found a few times. This chain links TRBV7-9 with TRBJ2-7; D is undetermined. CDR1 and CDR2 from the germline V gene are SEHNR and FQNEAQ (reference sequence). The CDR3 has 13 amino acids. The V gene lost 5 bases and the J gene lost 6 bases, with 14 bases spanning the gap. The CDR3 sequence: CASSLINSPEQYF. The CDR3 DNA reads as TGTGCCAGCAGCCTTATCAACAGCCCCGAGCAGTACTTC.

The rearrangement joins TRBV7-2 to TRBJ1-2; 7 nucleotides align to TRBD1. J was trimmed by 5 bases and V by 1 base; bases with no gene match: 7. The CDR3 has 15 residues. Germline values: CDR1 SGHTA, CDR2 FQGNSA. The CDR3 loop reads CASSLEGAGMYGYTF. The CDR3 nucleotides are TGTGCCAGCAGCTTAGAGGGGGCAGGGATGTATGGCTACACCTTC.

This rearrangement joins TRBV4-3 to TRBJ2-1, with D perhaps matching TRBD1 (5 bases). The CDR3 totals 16 residues. Trimming cost V 0 bases and J 4 bases, with 13 bases left between them. Germline lookup yields CDR1 LGHNA and CDR2 YSLEER. CDR3 amino acids: CASSQDKGWVYNEQFF. The CDR3 DNA reads as TGCGCCAGCAGCCAAGATAAGGGGTGGGTTTACAATGAGCAGTTCTTC.

This sequence joins TRBV7-8 and TRBJ2-5; 9 nucleotides agree with TRBD2. Germline CDR1 is SGHVS and CDR2 is FQNEAQ. CDR3 size: 16 residues. The V segment lost 3 bases and the J segment 1 base; nucleotides outside the gene matches: 6. DNA for the CDR3: TGTGCCAGCAGCTTCAGCCTAGCGGGGCCCCAAGAGACCCAGTACTTC. As protein: CASSFSLAGPQETQYF.

The gene calls are TRBV9 and TRBJ1-1; D possibly corresponds to TRBD1 (6 bases). The V end lost 5 bases, the J end lost 4 bases, and 15 bases lay between the germline ends. This CDR3 has 14 amino acids. Germline CDR1 reads SGDLS; CDR2 reads YYNGEE. Here the CDR3 DNA reads TGTGCCAGCAGTCGACAGGCGGTGGGCACTGAAGCTTTCTTT. Translation gives CASSRQAVGTEAFF. The full variable domain, its missing parts supplied by reference TRBV9 and TRBJ1-1, is DSGVTQTPKHLITATGQRVTLRCSPRSGDLSVYWYQQSLDQGLQFLIQYYNGEERAKGNILERFSAQQFPDLHSELNLSSLELGDSALYFCASSRQAVGTEAFFGQGTRLTVV.

The J gene is TRBJ2-3, the V gene TRBV2; 16 positions agree with TRBD2. V was clipped by 8 bases and J by 2 bases; unmatched bases: 7. The CDR3 extends over 17 amino acids. Germline CDR1 SNHLY, CDR2 FYNNEI. The CDR3 DNA follows: TGTGCCAGCCTACTGGGACTAGCGGGGGGGAACACAGATACGCAGTATTTT. Protein product: CASLLGLAGGNTDTQYF.

This sequence joins TRBV2 and TRBJ2-3, with 8 bases that match TRBD1. Trimming took 2 bases from V and 2 from J; bases not matched to a gene: 3. Per the germline V gene, CDR1 is SNHLY and CDR2 is FYNNEI. The length of the CDR3 is 15 residues. The CDR3 DNA follows: TGTGCCAGCAGTGAATACAGGGGGGTCACAGATACGCAGTATTTT. Protein sequence: CASSEYRGVTDTQYF.

This chain uses TRBV7-2 with TRBJ2-3, with TRBD2 matching 14 bases. Germline CDR1 reads SGHTA; CDR2 reads FQGNSA. Trimming took 1 base from V and 6 from J; bases not matched to a gene: 12. The CDR3 is made up of 19 amino acids. CDR3 residues: CASSLVAGGLAGDLDTQYF. As DNA, the CDR3 is TGTGCCAGCAGCTTAGTGGCGGGGGGACTAGCGGGGGACCTGGATACGCAGTATTTT.

The genes are TRBV5-6 and TRBJ2-1, with TRBD1 matching 10 bases. Germline CDR1 and CDR2: SGHDT and YYEEEE. The CDR3 is 15 amino acids. V lost 4 bases, J lost 8 bases, and 9 bases stayed unmatched. The CDR3 DNA sequence: TGTGCCAGCAGCACCGACAGGGGGCCTTTGGATGAGCAGTTCTTC. Protein: CASSTDRGPLDEQFF.

The V and J genes are TRBV10-1 and TRBJ2-3, with 9 bases aligning to TRBD2. Germline V gene data show CDR1 as WNHNN and CDR2 as SYGVQD (reference sequence). The CDR3 covers 17 residues. V lost 3 bases and J lost 3; bases outside the gene matches: 10. The CDR3 reads CASSDAPRGGATDTQYF. As DNA, the CDR3 is TGCGCCAGCAGTGACGCCCCCCGCGGGGGGGCGACAGATACGCAGTATTTT.